A single sample is the source of the 20 T cell receptor beta chains below, sequenced in a study of CD8 T cells in ankylosing spondylitis (dated by TCRdb to 2016 to 2017). Libraries were built with 5' RACE. Sequenced using an Illumina HiSeq 2500. The public reads were quality trimmed at Q25 with fastp and then assembled into clones with MiXCR by TCRdb, keeping productive beta chains. A single entry per CDR3 protein holds the most common genes and DNA from its merged rows. A total of under 250,000 distinct CDR3 sequences appear in this sample, about 11% of them only once. The ten most abundant clones make up less than 8% of the sample. The sequenced material came from blood, either unsorted or a sorted T cell fraction (not recorded which). All receptors derive from a male donor with ankylosing spondylitis or in good health (not recorded which).

This clonotype was detected a few times. The chain uses TRBV27 and TRBJ2-3, with D possibly being TRBD2 (7 bases). This CDR3 contains 17 residues. V shed 6 bases and J shed 3 bases, with 22 bases lying between them. The V gene's germline CDR1 is MNHEY and CDR2 SMNVEV (reference sequence). The CDR3 sequence: CASRRGWGGGWTDTQYF. The CDR3 coding sequence is TGTGCCAGCAGACGAGGGTGGGGGGGGGGCTGGACAGATACGCAGTATTTT.

This clonotype came up many times. The chain couples TRBV5-1 to TRBJ2-3, with 7 bases identical to TRBD2. Germline CDR1 is SGHRS and CDR2 is YFSETQ. With 1 base clipped from V and 0 bases from J, the junction kept 5 bases outside the gene matches. This CDR3 has 16 amino acids. The CDR3 DNA follows: TGCGCCAGCAGCTTGTCGTTGCGGGGGAGCACAGATACGCAGTATTTT. Protein product: CASSLSLRGSTDTQYF.

This clonotype was found a few times. The V gene is TRBV18, the J gene TRBJ2-7; D gene uncertain. This CDR3 comprises 14 residues. CDR1 is KGHSH and CDR2 is LQKENI in the germline V gene. V was shortened by 3 bases and J by 4 bases, with 13 bases between the two germline ends. CDR3 nucleotide sequence: TGTGCCAGCTCACCGACCAGGATGGAATACGAGCAGTACTTC. Amino acid sequence: CASSPTRMEYEQYF. The full variable domain, rest sourced from reference TRBV18 and TRBJ2-7, is NAGVMQNPRHLVRRRGQEARLRCSPMKGHSHVYWYRQLPEEGLKFMVYLQKENIIDESGMPKERFSAEFPKEGPSILRIQQVVRGDSAAYFCASSPTRMEYEQYFGPGTRLTVT.

In its sample, this clonotype was seen many times. The rearrangement uses TRBV10-3 and TRBJ2-1; D gene ambiguous. The V and J ends lost 7 bases and 6 bases respectively, with 7 bases between them. CDR1 ENHRY and CDR2 SYGVKD come from the germline V gene. The CDR3 has 11 amino acids. The DNA of the CDR3 is TGTGCCATCAAGAGAAGCAATGAGCAGTTCTTC. Translated: CAIKRSNEQFF.

On this clonotype itself: A much larger clone sits a single nucleotide away, making a read error possible. The chain is built from TRBV6-1 and TRBJ2-7, with 9 bases lining up with TRBD1. Germline V lookup: CDR1 MNHNS, CDR2 SASEGT. The length of the CDR3 is 14 residues. CDR3 region: CVSSWTGAYYEQYF. In nucleotides, the CDR3 is TGTGTCAGCAGCTGGACAGGGGCGTACTACGAGCAGTACTTC.

This clonotype was recorded many times. The chain recombines TRBV12-3 or TRBV12-4 with TRBJ1-5; possible D gene TRBD1, 6 bases. The CDR3 is 15 amino acids. V shed 6 bases and J shed 12 bases, with 24 bases lying between them. DNA for the CDR3: TGTGCCAGCAGCCCTGAGGGTGTAGGGGGTAGTGGCCAGCATTTT. It yields the protein CASSPEGVGGSGQHF.

The chain employs TRBV7-9 and TRBJ2-1; no firm D call. Trimming removed 5 bases from V and 14 bases from J, with 4 bases in between. CDR1 is SEHNR, CDR2 FQNEAQ, per germline (reference sequence). This CDR3 spans 8 amino acids. CDR3 protein: CASSGEFF. CDR3 in DNA: TGTGCCAGCAGCGGGGAGTTCTTC.

This rearrangement joins TRBV19 to TRBJ1-2; no firm D call. The germline V and J ends were trimmed by 6 bases and 3 bases, with 17 bases remaining between them. Germline assignment: CDR1 LNHDA and CDR2 SQIVND (reference sequence). There are 15 residues in the CDR3. The CDR3 region has the DNA TGTGCCAGTAGCCTGAACTTGGACGGAGACTATGGCTACACCTTC. Protein: CASSLNLDGDYGYTF.

There are many counts of this clonotype. The chain employs TRBV5-1 and TRBJ2-7, with D uncertain. Trimming left V 4 bases short and J 1 base short, with 15 bases between. Germline V gene sequence: CDR1 SGHRS, CDR2 YFSETQ. CDR3 length: 15 amino acids. The CDR3 bases are TGCGCCAGCAGCCTTGGGTCGTGGGTGTCCTACGAGCAGTACTTC. This sequence encodes CASSLGSWVSYEQYF.

This clonotype came up a few times. V is TRBV6-1 and J is TRBJ2-5; 12 positions match TRBD1. Losses at the gene ends were 2 bases for V and 5 bases for J; bases not matched to a gene: 6. CDR1 is MNHNS and CDR2 is SASEGT in the germline V gene. This CDR3 has 16 residues. The CDR3 region has the DNA TGTGCCAGCAGTGAATTACCGGGACAGGGGGCGGAGACCCAGTACTTC. It codes for CASSELPGQGAETQYF.

The table lists this clonotype with many counts. This chain joins TRBV20-1 and TRBJ1-1; 9 bases map to TRBD1. Trimming took 2 bases from V and 4 from J; bases not matched to a gene: 5. Germline V gene lookup returns CDR1 DFQATT and CDR2 SNEGSKA (reference sequence). The CDR3 consists of 14 residues. CDR3 in DNA: TGCAGTGCTAGATTACAGGGGGCATTCACTGAAGCTTTCTTT. Encoded protein: CSARLQGAFTEAFF.

This clonotype has ten or more counts. This chain joins TRBV5-6 and TRBJ2-1; perhaps TRBD2 as D (5 bases). Between the trimmed V and J ends, which lost 4 bases and 7 bases, there was a span of 12 bases. CDR3 size: 13 residues. The V gene's germline CDR1 is SGHDT and CDR2 YYEEEE. CDR3 region: CASSRQAGNEQFF. The CDR3, as DNA: TGTGCCAGCAGCCGTCAGGCGGGTAATGAGCAGTTCTTC. Looking up the rest from reference TRBV5-6 and TRBJ2-1 gives the full variable domain: DAGVTQSPTHLIKTRGQQVTLRCSPKSGHDTVSWYQQALGQGPQFIFQYYEEEERQRGNFPDRFSGHQFPNYSSELNVNALLLGDSALYLCASSRQAGNEQFFGPGTRLTVL.

This clonotype has just a few counts. The J gene is TRBJ2-1, the V gene TRBV6-1, with 7 bases that match TRBD1. The CDR3 has 14 residues. V dropped 10 bases and J dropped 9; count of bases not matched to a gene: 15. CDR1 MNHNS and CDR2 SASEGT come from the germline V gene. The CDR3 DNA follows: TGTGCCACCACAATCGGGACAGTTGTGGCTGAGCAGTTCTTC. It is translated as CATTIGTVVAEQFF.

The V and J genes are TRBV2 and TRBJ2-7; TRBD2 is a possible D gene (5 bases). Germline assignment: CDR1 SNHLY and CDR2 FYNNEI. Between the trimmed V and J ends, which lost 5 bases and 3 bases, there was a span of 11 bases. The CDR3 has 13 residues. The CDR3 sequence: CASSTGLNYEQYF. CDR3 DNA: TGTGCCAGCAGTACTGGACTGAACTACGAGCAGTACTTC.

This clonotype was seen a few times. The chain recombines TRBV7-9 with TRBJ2-1, with D perhaps TRBD1 (5 bases). From germline, CDR1 is SEHNR and CDR2 FQNEAQ (reference sequence). This CDR3 region has 14 residues. Trimming took 6 bases from V and 5 from J, leaving 14 bases between them. CDR3 amino acids: CASSRAGQNNEQFF. The DNA for the CDR3 is TGTGCCAGCAGTCGAGCCGGACAAAACAATGAGCAGTTCTTC.

The chain is built from TRBV19 and TRBJ1-1, with 7 bases matching TRBD1. J gave up 1 base and V 3 bases, and 5 bases lay outside the gene matches. The CDR3 is made up of 15 amino acids. Germline CDR1 reads LNHDA; CDR2 reads SQIVND (reference sequence). The CDR3 here is CASSIPDRENTEAFF. The CDR3 nucleotides read TGTGCCAGTAGTATCCCCGACAGGGAGAACACTGAAGCTTTCTTT.

This clonotype was detected many times. As DNA, the CDR3 is TGCAGCGTTGAAGGGCAGGTGGAGGGCGGGGAGACCCAGTACTTC. It yields the protein CSVEGQVEGGETQYF. The chain couples TRBV29-1 to TRBJ2-5, with D possibly TRBD2 on 6 matching bases. The CDR3 has 15 amino acids. Germline V gene sequence: CDR1 SQVTM, CDR2 ANQGSEA. Between the trimmed V and J ends, which lost 1 base and 5 bases, there was a span of 17 bases.

This clonotype was counted between two and nine times. The chain links TRBV3-1 to TRBJ2-2; D possibly matches TRBD1 or TRBD2 (5 bases each). This CDR3 has 12 residues. The germline V gene encodes CDR1 LGHDT and CDR2 YNNKEL (reference sequence). Trimming pared 8 bases from V and 5 bases from J, leaving 9 bases between. CDR3 sequence (DNA): TGTGCCAGCGGGGGATTTACCGGGGAGCTGTTTTTT. Protein product: CASGGFTGELFF.

The chain carries TRBV5-1 and TRBJ1-2, with unresolved D. V lost 2 bases and J lost 6, with 14 bases in between. CDR3 length equals 14 residues. Germline V gene lookup returns CDR1 SGHRS and CDR2 YFSETQ. The CDR3: CASSFGRMDHGYTF. The CDR3 DNA sequence: TGCGCCAGCAGCTTTGGACGGATGGATCATGGCTACACCTTC. Using reference TRBV5-1 and TRBJ1-2 for the parts outside the CDR3, the full variable domain is KAGVTQTPRYLIKTRGQQVTLSCSPISGHRSVSWYQQTPGQGLQFLFEYFSETQRNKGNFPGRFSGRQFSNSRSEMNVSTLELGDSALYLCASSFGRMDHGYTFGSGTRLTVV.

Many counts were recorded for this clonotype. The chain carries TRBV15 and TRBJ1-2, with 8 positions matching TRBD1. This CDR3 has 17 amino acids. V trimming: 2 bases; J trimming: 0 bases; junction bases outside the gene matches: 8. Germline V lookup: CDR1 LNHNV, CDR2 YYDKDF (reference sequence). CDR3 coding DNA: TGTGCCACCAGCAGATTAGCCCAGGGGGCGTCTAACTATGGCTACACCTTC. This encodes CATSRLAQGASNYGYTF. The variable domain in full, with the rest retrieved from reference TRBV15 and TRBJ1-2, is DAMVIQNPRYQVTQFGKPVTLSCSQTLNHNVMYWYQQKSSQAPKLLFHYYDKDFNNEADTPDNFQSRRPNTSFCFLDIRSPGLGDTAMYLCATSRLAQGASNYGYTFGSGTRLTVV.